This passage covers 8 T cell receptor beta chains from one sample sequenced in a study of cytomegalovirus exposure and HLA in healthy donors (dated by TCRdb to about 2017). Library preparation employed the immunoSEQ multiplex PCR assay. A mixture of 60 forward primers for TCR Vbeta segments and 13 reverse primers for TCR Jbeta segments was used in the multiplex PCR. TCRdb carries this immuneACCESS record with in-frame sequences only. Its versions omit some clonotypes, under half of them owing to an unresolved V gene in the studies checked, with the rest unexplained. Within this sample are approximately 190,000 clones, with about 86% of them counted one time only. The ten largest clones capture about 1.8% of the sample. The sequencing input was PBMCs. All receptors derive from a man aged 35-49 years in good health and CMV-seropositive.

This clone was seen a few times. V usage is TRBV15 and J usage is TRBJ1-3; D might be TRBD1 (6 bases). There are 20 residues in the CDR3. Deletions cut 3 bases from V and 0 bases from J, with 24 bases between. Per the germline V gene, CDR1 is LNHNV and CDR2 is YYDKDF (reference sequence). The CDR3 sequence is CATSSFIVGGQWISGNTIYF. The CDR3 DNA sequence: TGTGCCACCAGCAGCTTCATTGTTGGAGGACAGTGGATCTCTGGAAACACCATATATTTT. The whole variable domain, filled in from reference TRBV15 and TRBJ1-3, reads DAMVIQNPRYQVTQFGKPVTLSCSQTLNHNVMYWYQQKSSQAPKLLFHYYDKDFNNEADTPDNFQSRRPNTSFCFLDIRSPGLGDTAMYLCATSSFIVGGQWISGNTIYFGEGSWLTVV.

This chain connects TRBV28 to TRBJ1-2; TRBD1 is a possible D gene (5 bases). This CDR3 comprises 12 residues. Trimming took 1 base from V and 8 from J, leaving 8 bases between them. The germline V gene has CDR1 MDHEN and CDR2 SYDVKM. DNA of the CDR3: TGTGCCAGCAGTTTATCCGGGGGAGGCTACACCTTC. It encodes CASSLSGGGYTF.

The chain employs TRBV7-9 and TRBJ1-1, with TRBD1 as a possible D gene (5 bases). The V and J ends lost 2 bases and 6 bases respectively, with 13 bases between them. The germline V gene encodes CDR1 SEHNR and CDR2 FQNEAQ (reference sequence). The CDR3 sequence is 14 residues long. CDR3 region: CASSLLVGAPEAFF. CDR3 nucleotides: TGTGCCAGCAGCTTACTTGTAGGGGCGCCTGAAGCTTTCTTT.

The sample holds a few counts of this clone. The CDR3 DNA reads TGTGCCAGCAGCTTAGCGGGACTAGCGGCCATTCCGGATACGCAGTATTTT. It is translated as CASSLAGLAAIPDTQYF. The chain combines TRBV7-6 with TRBJ2-3, with TRBD2 matching over 11 bases. There are 17 residues in the CDR3. Germline V CDR1 and CDR2: SGHVS, FNYEAQ. The V gene end was trimmed by 0 bases and the J gene end by 6 bases; junction bases not matched to a gene: 8.

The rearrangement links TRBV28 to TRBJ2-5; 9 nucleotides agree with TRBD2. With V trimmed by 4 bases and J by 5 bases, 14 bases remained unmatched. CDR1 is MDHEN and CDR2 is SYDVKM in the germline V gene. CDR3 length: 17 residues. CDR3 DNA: TGTGCCAGCAGTTGGGCTGTGGGGCGGGAGGGCGGGGAGACCCAGTACTTC. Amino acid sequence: CASSWAVGREGGETQYF.

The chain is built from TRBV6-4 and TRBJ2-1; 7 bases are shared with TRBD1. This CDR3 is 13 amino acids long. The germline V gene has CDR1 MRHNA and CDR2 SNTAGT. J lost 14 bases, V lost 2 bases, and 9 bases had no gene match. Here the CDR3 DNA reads TGTGCCAGCAGTGACATCCTGGGACAGAAGGAGTTCTTC. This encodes CASSDILGQKEFF.

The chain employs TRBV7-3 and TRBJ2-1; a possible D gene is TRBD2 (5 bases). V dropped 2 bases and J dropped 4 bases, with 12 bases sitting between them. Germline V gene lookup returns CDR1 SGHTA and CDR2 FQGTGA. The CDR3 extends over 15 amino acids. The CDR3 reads CASSLGLAEYNEQFF. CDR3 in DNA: TGTGCCAGCAGCTTAGGGCTAGCCGAATACAATGAGCAGTTCTTC.

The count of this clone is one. Here the CDR3 DNA reads TGTGCCAGCAGCGTGGGGACTAGCGGGATAAATGAGCAGTTCTTC. Translated, it gives CASSVGTSGINEQFF. This sequence joins TRBV7-3 and TRBJ2-1, with 13 bases that match TRBD2. V gave up 5 bases and J gave up 7 bases; unmatched junction bases: 5. The CDR3 has 15 amino acids. From germline, CDR1 is SGHTA and CDR2 FQGTGA.